Many counts were recorded for the clone carrying this T cell receptor (beta chain). What it binds is unknown. TCRdb reprocessed the 5' RACE reads with MiXCR, giving one entry per CDR3 protein. The profile shows hundreds of thousands of distinct CDR3 sequences, 7.5% to 9.5% of them singletons. This entry comes from a study of CD8 T cells in ankylosing spondylitis. Broader study findings: Matched ankylosing spondylitis synovial fluid reportedly showed significant enrichment of disease-linked clones.

Per germline, CDR1 SGHDN and CDR2 FVKESK. This CDR3 is 18 amino acids long. The V gene lost 0 bases and the J gene lost 2 bases, with 19 bases spanning the gap. The sequencing input was blood, either unsorted or a sorted T cell fraction (not recorded which). The source is a female donor with ankylosing spondylitis or in good health (not recorded which). The chain employs TRBV14 and TRBJ2-5; D possibly corresponds to TRBD2 (6 bases). The CDR3 here is CASSQDLGRDGRQETQYF. The DNA for the CDR3 is TGTGCCAGCAGCCAAGATTTGGGGCGGGATGGACGGCAAGAGACCCAGTACTTC.